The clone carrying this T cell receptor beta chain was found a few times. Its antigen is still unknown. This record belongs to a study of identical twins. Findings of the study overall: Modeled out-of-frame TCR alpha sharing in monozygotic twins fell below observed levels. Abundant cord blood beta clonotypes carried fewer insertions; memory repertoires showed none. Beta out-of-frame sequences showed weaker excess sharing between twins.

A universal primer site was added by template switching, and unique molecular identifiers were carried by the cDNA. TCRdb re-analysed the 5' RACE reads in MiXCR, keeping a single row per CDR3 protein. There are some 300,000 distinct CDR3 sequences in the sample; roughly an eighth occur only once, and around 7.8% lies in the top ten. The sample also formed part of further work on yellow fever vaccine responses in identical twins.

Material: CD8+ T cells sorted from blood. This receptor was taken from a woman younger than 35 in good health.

This chain's CDR3 is CSARAQINEKLFF. In nucleotides, the CDR3 is TGCAGTGCCAGGGCACAAATCAATGAAAAACTGTTTTTT. The J gene is TRBJ1-4, the V gene TRBV20-1; D may be TRBD1 (5 bases). The CDR3 length is 13 residues. The germline V gene encodes CDR1 DFQATT and CDR2 SNEGSKA (reference sequence). The germline V and J ends were trimmed by 6 bases and 5 bases, with 13 bases remaining between them.